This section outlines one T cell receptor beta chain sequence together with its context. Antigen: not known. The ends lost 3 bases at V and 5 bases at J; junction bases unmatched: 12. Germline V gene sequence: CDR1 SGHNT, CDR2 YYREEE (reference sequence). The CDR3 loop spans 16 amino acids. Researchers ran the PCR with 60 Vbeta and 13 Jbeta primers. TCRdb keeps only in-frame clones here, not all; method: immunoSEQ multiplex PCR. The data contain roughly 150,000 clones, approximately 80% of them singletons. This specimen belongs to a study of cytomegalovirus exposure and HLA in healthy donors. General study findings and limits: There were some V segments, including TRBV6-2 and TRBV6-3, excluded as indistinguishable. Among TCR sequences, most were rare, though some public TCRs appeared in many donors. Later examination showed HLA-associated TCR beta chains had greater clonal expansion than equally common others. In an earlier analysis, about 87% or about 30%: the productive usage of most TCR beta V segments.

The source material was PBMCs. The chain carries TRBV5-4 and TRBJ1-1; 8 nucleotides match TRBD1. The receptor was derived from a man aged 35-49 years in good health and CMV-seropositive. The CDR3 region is CASSSDREDIWTEAFF. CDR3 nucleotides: TGTGCCAGCAGCTCGGACAGGGAGGATATTTGGACTGAAGCTTTCTTT. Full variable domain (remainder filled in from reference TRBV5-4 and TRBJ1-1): ETGVTQSPTHLIKTRGQQVTLRCSSQSGHNTVSWYQQALGQGPQFIFQYYREEENGRGNFPPRFSGLQFPNYSSELNVNALELDDSALYLCASSSDREDIWTEAFFGQGTRLTVV.